What follows are 13 T cell receptor beta chains derived from one specimen sequenced in a study of shared clonotypes between healthy human individuals. TCRdb's copy holds only in-frame clones and misses some; the assay was immunoSEQ multiplex PCR. This sample has around 1.4 million clones, with just under 99% found just once. Sequenced input: naive CD4+ T cells sorted from blood. The subset was: CD45RA+ positively selected. These receptors were obtained from a young man in good health.

This chain connects TRBV9 to TRBJ2-2, with D possibly matching TRBD2 (5 bases). The germline CDR1 and CDR2 sequences are SGDLS and YYNGEE. The length of the CDR3 is 15 residues. Trimming shortened V by 0 bases and J by 8 bases, and 14 bases separated the two germline ends. CDR3: CASSVATTGLGELFF. CDR3 nucleotides: TGTGCCAGCAGCGTAGCTACAACGGGATTGGGGGAGCTGTTTTTT.

The chain employs TRBV7-9 and TRBJ2-7; D is unclear. The CDR3 length is 13 residues. Trimming pared 2 bases from V and 6 bases from J, leaving 11 bases between. Germline lookup yields CDR1 SEHNR and CDR2 FQNEAQ (reference sequence). CDR3: CASSLIGVGEQYF. The CDR3 DNA reads TGTGCCAGCAGCTTAATAGGAGTTGGCGAGCAGTACTTC.

This chain connects TRBV5-5 to TRBJ2-1; 12 bases are a match to TRBD2. The length of the CDR3 is 14 residues. V was clipped by 4 bases and J by 10 bases; unmatched bases: 6. Germline V gene data show CDR1 as SGHKS and CDR2 as YYEKEE (reference sequence). CDR3 coding DNA: TGTGCCAGCAGCACCTTACTAGCGGGAGGCGAGCAGTTCTTC. Its translation: CASSTLLAGGEQFF.

V usage is TRBV7-2 and J usage is TRBJ2-7; D remains unclear. Germline V gene sequence: CDR1 SGHTA, CDR2 FQGNSA. V dropped 5 bases and J dropped 7 bases, with 21 bases sitting between them. CDR3 length: 15 residues. The CDR3 DNA follows: TGTGCCAGCAGCCTCCAAGTTGGCGATCTCGGGGAGCAGTACTTC. Its protein is CASSLQVGDLGEQYF.

The chain has TRBV18 and TRBJ1-1; no definite D call. V was clipped by 5 bases and J by 0 bases, with 25 bases between them. The CDR3 length is 19 residues. The germline gives CDR1 KGHSH, CDR2 LQKENI. The CDR3 DNA reads TGTGCCAGCTCAGGACTCCGGGCCCCAACTCCGGACCTGAACACTGAAGCTTTCTTT. Translating gives CASSGLRAPTPDLNTEAFF.

This clone was observed once. The chain is built from TRBV9 and TRBJ2-2; D might be TRBD2 (5 bases). This CDR3 has 15 amino acids. V shed 1 base and J shed 6 bases, with 13 bases lying between them. The germline CDR1 and CDR2 sequences are SGDLS and YYNGEE. The CDR3 nucleotides are TGTGCCAGCAGCGTAAGTCAGGAGGTCTCCGGGGAGCTGTTTTTT. Amino acids: CASSVSQEVSGELFF.

J is TRBJ2-7 and V is TRBV6-1; possibly TRBD1 for D (5 bases). The germline CDR1 and CDR2 sequences are MNHNS and SASEGT. CDR3 length equals 13 residues. V gave up 3 bases and J gave up 5 bases, with 11 bases separating them. The CDR3 DNA is TGTGCCAGCAGTGACGGACATGGCCACGAGCAGTACTTC. Translation: CASSDGHGHEQYF.

This clone was counted a single time. The CDR3 bases are TGTGCCACCAGCAGAGGAAACGGAGCCTACGAGCAGTACTTC. Residues: CATSRGNGAYEQYF. The chain joins TRBV15 to TRBJ2-7; D gene ambiguous. With 1 base removed from V and 2 bases from J, the gap between germline ends came to 9 bases. The germline V gene has CDR1 LNHNV and CDR2 YYDKDF (reference sequence). The CDR3 extends over 14 amino acids.

The CDR3 loop reads CASSKAGQGVSYEQYF. The DNA of the CDR3 is TGTGCCAGCAGCAAAGCGGGACAGGGGGTTTCCTACGAGCAGTACTTC. V is TRBV5-6 and J is TRBJ2-7, with 11 bases aligning to TRBD1. The CDR3 consists of 16 residues. Germline V gene sequence: CDR1 SGHDT, CDR2 YYEEEE. Losses at the gene ends were 4 bases for V and 1 base for J; bases not matched to a gene: 7. Full variable domain (missing parts from reference TRBV5-6 and TRBJ2-7): DAGVTQSPTHLIKTRGQQVTLRCSPKSGHDTVSWYQQALGQGPQFIFQYYEEEERQRGNFPDRFSGHQFPNYSSELNVNALLLGDSALYLCASSKAGQGVSYEQYFGPGTRLTVT.

This clone was found once. This sequence joins TRBV11-2 and TRBJ1-1; tentatively, D is TRBD1 (6 bases). The CDR3 consists of 13 residues. From germline, CDR1 is SGHAT and CDR2 FQNNGV. Trimming left V 5 bases short and J 7 bases short, with 14 bases between. The CDR3 region has the DNA TGTGCCAGCAGCGTGGGTTGGACAGTTGAAGCTTTCTTT. This sequence encodes CASSVGWTVEAFF.

In DNA form, the CDR3 reads TGCGCCAGCAGCTTGGCAGGGGACGACGGTCAGCCCCAGCATTTT. Protein sequence: CASSLAGDDGQPQHF. The rearrangement joins TRBV5-1 to TRBJ1-5, with D perhaps TRBD1 (6 bases). The germline V gene has CDR1 SGHRS and CDR2 YFSETQ. Deletions cut 0 bases from V and 6 bases from J, with 13 bases between. The CDR3 covers 15 residues.

This chain uses TRBV2 with TRBJ2-5, with D perhaps matching TRBD2 (5 bases). CDR1 and CDR2 (germline): SNHLY, FYNNEI. V gave up 2 bases and J gave up 0 bases, with 13 bases separating them. The CDR3 covers 16 residues. This CDR3 reads CASSEWRSDYQETQYF. The CDR3 DNA is TGTGCCAGCAGTGAATGGAGGAGTGACTACCAAGAGACCCAGTACTTC.

This clone showed up just once. The J gene is TRBJ2-1, the V gene TRBV27; 7 bases are shared with TRBD2. Trimming at V came to 3 bases and at J to 4 bases, leaving 9 bases not matched to a gene. The CDR3 has 16 residues. Germline V CDR1 and CDR2: MNHEY, SMNVEV (reference sequence). The CDR3 DNA follows: TGTGCCAGCAGTTTGAGGCGGGGGATACCTTACAATGAGCAGTTCTTC. It is translated as CASSLRRGIPYNEQFF.